In this sample, the clone carrying this T cell receptor (beta chain) is large. Its antigen is unknown. CDR1 SEHNR and CDR2 FQNEAQ come from the germline V gene (reference sequence). Trimming stripped 1 base from V and 5 bases from J, with 8 bases between. The CDR3 covers 13 residues. The data were taken from a study of T-cell memory formation after mild COVID-19. Employing constant-segment primers, 5'RACE generated TCR alpha and TCR beta cDNA libraries bearing sample barcodes and UMIs. TCRdb re-analysed the 5' RACE reads in MiXCR, keeping a single row per CDR3 protein. The sample has about 180,000 distinct CDR3 sequences; under 20% are singletons. Study-level findings and limits: Among clones contracting day 15 to 85, CD4/CD8 was balanced, whereas later expanders leaned CD4+. SARS-CoV-2 specificity of second-wave clones peaking day 37 was unconfirmed.

Sequenced input: PBMCs or a T cell subset sorted from them (not recorded which). The rearrangement uses TRBV7-9 and TRBJ2-5, with D perhaps given as TRBD1 or TRBD2 (5 bases each). This clonotype was sampled from a man aged 18-30 years who had mild COVID-19 (a few samples of this study predate the infection). Cell type and time point are not known. The CDR3 DNA is TGTGCCAGCAGCTTAGTTGGGACGGAGACCCAGTACTTC. It yields the protein CASSLVGTETQYF.